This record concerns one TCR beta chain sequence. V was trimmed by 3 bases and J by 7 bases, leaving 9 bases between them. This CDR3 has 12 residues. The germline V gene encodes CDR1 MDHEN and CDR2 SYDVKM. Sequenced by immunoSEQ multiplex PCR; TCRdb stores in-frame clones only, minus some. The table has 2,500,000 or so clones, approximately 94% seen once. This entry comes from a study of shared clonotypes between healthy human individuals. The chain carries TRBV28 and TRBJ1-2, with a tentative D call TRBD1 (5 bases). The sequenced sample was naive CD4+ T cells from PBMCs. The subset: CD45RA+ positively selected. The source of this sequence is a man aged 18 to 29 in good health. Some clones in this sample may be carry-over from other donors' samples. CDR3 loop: CASSLGQAGYTF. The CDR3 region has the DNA TGTGCCAGCAGTTTGGGGCAGGCTGGCTACACCTTC.